This T cell receptor beta chain was identified during a study of CD8 T cells in Susac syndrome. A quantity of about 0.5 to 1 ug RNA underwent reverse transcription using random hexamers. TCR beta CDR3 was amplified by immunoSEQ covering 54 Vbeta and 13 Jbeta. MiXCR was run by TCRdb on the immunoSEQ multiplex PCR reads, yielding one entry per CDR3 protein. The sample carries 330,000 or so distinct CDR3 sequences, around 89% recorded once. CDR1 and CDR2 (germline): SGHAT, FQNNGV. Trimming took 5 bases from V and 2 from J, leaving 20 bases between them. The CDR3 runs to 17 residues. CD8+ and CD4+ T cells from blood underwent TCR beta sequencing. Control patients had untreated stable or active relapsing-remitting multiple sclerosis by revised McDonald criteria. Negative magnetic isolation gave CD8+ and CD4+ cells; FACS enriched CD8+ TEMRA.

The TCR comes from a human donor with multiple sclerosis. Material for sequencing was CD8+ T cells from PBMCs. The chain links TRBV11-2 to TRBJ2-3; D is possibly TRBD1 or TRBD2 (6 bases each). This CDR3 reads CASSPLGGGASTDTQYF. In DNA form, the CDR3 reads TGTGCCAGCAGCCCATTGGGGGGCGGGGCGTCCACAGATACGCAGTATTTT.